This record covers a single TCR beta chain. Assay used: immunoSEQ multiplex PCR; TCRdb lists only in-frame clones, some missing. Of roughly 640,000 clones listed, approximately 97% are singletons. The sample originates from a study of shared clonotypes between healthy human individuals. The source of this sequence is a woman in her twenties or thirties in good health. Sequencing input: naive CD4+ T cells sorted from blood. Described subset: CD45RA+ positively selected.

The CDR3 region is CASSYGQGRINTIYF. CDR3 nucleotides: TGTGCCAGCAGCTACGGACAGGGGAGGATAAACACCATATATTTT. The chain employs TRBV7-9 and TRBJ1-3; TRBD1 aligns across 9 bases. The germline V gene has CDR1 SEHNR and CDR2 FQNEAQ (reference sequence). This CDR3 is 15 amino acids long. J lost 6 bases, V lost 4 bases, and 7 bases had no gene match.